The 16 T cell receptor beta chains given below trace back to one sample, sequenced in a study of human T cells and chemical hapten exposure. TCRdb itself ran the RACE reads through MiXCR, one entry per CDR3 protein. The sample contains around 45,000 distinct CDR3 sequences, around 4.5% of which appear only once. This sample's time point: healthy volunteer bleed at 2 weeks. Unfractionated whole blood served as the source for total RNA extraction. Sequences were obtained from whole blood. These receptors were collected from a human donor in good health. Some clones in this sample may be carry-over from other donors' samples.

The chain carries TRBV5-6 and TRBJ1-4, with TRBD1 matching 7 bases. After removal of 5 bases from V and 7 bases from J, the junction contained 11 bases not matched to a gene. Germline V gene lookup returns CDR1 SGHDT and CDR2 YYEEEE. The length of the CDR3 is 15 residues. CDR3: CASSFPTGRSEKLFF. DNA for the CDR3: TGTGCCAGCAGTTTCCCGACAGGGAGGAGTGAAAAACTGTTTTTT.

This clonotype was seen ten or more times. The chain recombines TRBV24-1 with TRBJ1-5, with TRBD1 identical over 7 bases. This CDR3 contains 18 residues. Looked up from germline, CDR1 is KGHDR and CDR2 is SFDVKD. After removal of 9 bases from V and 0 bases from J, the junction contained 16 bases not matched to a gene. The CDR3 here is CATGKGDRAPYSNQPQHF. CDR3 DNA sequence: TGTGCCACCGGGAAAGGAGACAGGGCTCCCTATAGCAATCAGCCCCAGCATTTT.

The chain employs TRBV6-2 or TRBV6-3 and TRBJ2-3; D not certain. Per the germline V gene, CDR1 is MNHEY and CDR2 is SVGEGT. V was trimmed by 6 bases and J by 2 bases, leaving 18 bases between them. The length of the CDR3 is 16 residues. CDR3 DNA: TGTGCCAGCAGAAACCCAGGTGGCCGCCCCACAGATACGCAGTATTTT. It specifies CASRNPGGRPTDTQYF.

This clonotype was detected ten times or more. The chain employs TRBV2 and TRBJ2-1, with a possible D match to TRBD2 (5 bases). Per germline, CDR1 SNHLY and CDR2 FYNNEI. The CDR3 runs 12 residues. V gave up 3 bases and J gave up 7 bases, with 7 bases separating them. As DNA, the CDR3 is TGTGCCAGCAGTGATTGGACTAATGAGCAGTTCTTC. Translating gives CASSDWTNEQFF.

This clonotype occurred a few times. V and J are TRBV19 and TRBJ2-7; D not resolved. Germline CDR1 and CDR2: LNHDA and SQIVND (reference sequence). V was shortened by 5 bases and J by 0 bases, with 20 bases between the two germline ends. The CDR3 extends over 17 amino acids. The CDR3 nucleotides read TGTGCCAGTAGTCTCCTTAGTTCCCCGAGTAACTCCTACGAGCAGTACTTC. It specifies CASSLLSSPSNSYEQYF.

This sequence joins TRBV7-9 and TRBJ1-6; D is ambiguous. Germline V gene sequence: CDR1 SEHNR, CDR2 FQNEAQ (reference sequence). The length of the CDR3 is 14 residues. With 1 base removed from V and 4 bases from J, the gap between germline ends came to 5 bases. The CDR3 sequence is CASSLEQYNSPLHF. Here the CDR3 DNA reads TGTGCCAGCAGCTTAGAGCAGTATAATTCACCCCTCCACTTT.

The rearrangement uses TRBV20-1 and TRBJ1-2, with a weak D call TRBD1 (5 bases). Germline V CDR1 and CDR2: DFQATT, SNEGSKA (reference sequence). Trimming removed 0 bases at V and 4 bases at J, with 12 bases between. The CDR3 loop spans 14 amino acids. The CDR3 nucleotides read TGCAGTGCTAGAGACCACGACAGCCTCTATGGCTACACCTTC. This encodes CSARDHDSLYGYTF.

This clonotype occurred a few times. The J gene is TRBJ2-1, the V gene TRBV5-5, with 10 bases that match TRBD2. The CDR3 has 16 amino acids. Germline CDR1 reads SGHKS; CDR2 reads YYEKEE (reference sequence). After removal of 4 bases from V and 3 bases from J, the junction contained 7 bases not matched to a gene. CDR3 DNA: TGTGCCAGCAGCATAACCGGGACTAGCGTCTACAATGAGCAGTTCTTC. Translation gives CASSITGTSVYNEQFF.

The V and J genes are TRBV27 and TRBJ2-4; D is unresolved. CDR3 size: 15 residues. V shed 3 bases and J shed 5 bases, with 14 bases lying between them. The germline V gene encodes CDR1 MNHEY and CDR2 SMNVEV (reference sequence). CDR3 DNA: TGTGCCAGCAGTTTTCTATCAGCGTCCCAAAACATTCAGTACTTC. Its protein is CASSFLSASQNIQYF.

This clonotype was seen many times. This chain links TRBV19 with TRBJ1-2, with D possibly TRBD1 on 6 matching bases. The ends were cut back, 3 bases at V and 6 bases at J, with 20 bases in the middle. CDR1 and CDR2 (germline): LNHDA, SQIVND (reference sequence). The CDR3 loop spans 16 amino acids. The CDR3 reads CASSMGGRDTWNGYTF. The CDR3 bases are TGTGCCAGTAGTATGGGGGGACGGGACACGTGGAATGGCTACACCTTC.

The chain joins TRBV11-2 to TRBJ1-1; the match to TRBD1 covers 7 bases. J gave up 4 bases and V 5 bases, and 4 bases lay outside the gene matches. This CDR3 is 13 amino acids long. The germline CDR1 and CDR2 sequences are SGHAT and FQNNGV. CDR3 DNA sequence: TGTGCCAGCAGCGCGAGGACAGGCACTGAAGCTTTCTTT. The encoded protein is CASSARTGTEAFF.

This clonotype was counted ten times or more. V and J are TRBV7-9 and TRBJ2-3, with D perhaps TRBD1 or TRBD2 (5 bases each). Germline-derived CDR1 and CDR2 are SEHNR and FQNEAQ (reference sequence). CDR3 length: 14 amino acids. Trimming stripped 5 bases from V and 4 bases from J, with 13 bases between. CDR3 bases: TGTGCCAGCAGCCCAGGGAGTGGTGCAGATACGCAGTATTTT. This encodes CASSPGSGADTQYF. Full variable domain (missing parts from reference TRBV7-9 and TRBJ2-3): DTGVSQNPRHKITKRGQNVTFRCDPISEHNRLYWYRQTLGQGPEFLTYFQNEAQLEKSRLLSDRFSAERPKGSFSTLEIQRTEQGDSAMYLCASSPGSGADTQYFGPGTRLTVL.

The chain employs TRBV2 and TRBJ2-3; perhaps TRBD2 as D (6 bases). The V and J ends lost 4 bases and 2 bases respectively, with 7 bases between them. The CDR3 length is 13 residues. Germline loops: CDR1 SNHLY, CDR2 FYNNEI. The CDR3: CASSGDFTDTQYF. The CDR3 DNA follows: TGTGCCAGCAGTGGGGACTTCACAGATACGCAGTATTTT. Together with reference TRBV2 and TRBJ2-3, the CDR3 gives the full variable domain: EPEVTQTPSHQVTQMGQEVILRCVPISNHLYFYWYRQILGQKVEFLVSFYNNEISEKSEIFDDQFSVERPDGSNFTLKIRSTKLEDSAMYFCASSGDFTDTQYFGPGTRLTVL.

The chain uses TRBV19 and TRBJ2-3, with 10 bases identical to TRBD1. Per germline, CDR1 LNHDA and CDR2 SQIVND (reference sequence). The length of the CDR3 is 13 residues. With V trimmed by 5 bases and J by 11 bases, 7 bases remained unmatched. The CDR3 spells CASSPRDRGGQYF. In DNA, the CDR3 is TGTGCCAGTAGTCCCCGGGACAGGGGTGGGCAGTATTTT.

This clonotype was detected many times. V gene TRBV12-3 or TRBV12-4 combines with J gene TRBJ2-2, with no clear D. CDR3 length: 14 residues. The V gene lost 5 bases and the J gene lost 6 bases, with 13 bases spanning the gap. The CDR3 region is CASSPVDFAGELFF. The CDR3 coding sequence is TGTGCCAGCAGTCCCGTCGATTTCGCCGGGGAGCTGTTTTTT.

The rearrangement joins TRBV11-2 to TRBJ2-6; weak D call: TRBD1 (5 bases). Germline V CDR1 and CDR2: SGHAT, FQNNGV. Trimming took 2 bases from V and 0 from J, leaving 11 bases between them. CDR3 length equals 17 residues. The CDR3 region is CASSLSGPSSGANVLTF. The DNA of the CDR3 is TGTGCCAGCAGCTTATCAGGGCCTTCCTCTGGGGCCAACGTCCTGACTTTC. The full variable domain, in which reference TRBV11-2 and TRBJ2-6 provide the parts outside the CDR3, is EAGVAQSPRYKIIEKRQSVAFWCNPISGHATLYWYQQILGQGPKLLIQFQNNGVVDDSQLPKDRFSAERLKGVDSTLKIQPAKLEDSAVYLCASSLSGPSSGANVLTFGAGSRLTVL.